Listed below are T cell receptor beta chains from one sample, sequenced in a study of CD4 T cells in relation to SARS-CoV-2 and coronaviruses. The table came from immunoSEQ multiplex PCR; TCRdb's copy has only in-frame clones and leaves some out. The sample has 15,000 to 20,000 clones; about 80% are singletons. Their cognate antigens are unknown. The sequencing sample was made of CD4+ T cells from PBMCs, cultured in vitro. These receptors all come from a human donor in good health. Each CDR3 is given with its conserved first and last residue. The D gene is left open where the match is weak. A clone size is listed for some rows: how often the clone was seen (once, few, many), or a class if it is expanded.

CASSSQTGGYNEQFF TGTGCCAGCAGCTCCCAGACAGGGGGATACAATGAGCAGTTCTTC TRBJ2-1 TRBD1 NA 15 TRBV7-2
CASRTGTSGHNEQFF TGTGCCAGCAGGACCGGGACTAGCGGACACAATGAGCAGTTCTTC TRBJ2-1 TRBD2 NA 15 TRBV2
CASTRQGNTEAFF TGCGCCAGCACACGACAGGGGAACACTGAAGCTTTCTTT TRBJ1-1 TRBD1 NA 13 TRBV4-3
CASLGQKNTEAFF TGTGCCAGCCTGGGACAGAAGAACACTGAAGCTTTCTTT TRBJ1-1 TRBD1 few 13 TRBV6-6
CASSMTGGKGRNTEAFF TGCGCCAGCAGCATGACAGGGGGAAAAGGTCGAAACACTGAAGCTTTCTTT TRBJ1-1 TRBD1 NA 17 TRBV4-1
CASSIRVNQPQHF TGTGCCAGTAGTATAAGAGTCAATCAGCCCCAGCATTTT TRBJ1-5 NA NA 13 TRBV19
CASSVGLVGTGGIFFSGNQPQHF TGTGCCAGCAGCGTAGGTCTTGTGGGGACAGGGGGAATTTTTTTTAGTGGCAATCAGCCCCAGCATTTT TRBJ1-5 TRBD1 NA 23 TRBV9
CASSSGQTNEKLFF TGTGCCAGCAGTTCAGGACAGACTAATGAAAAACTGTTTTTT TRBJ1-4 NA NA 14 TRBV28
CASSFRLGGEQFF TGTGCCAGCAGTTTTCGTTTGGGGGGTGAGCAGTTCTTC TRBJ2-1 NA NA 13 TRBV12-3/TRBV12-4
CASSYSLTPQETQYF TGTGCCAGCAGTTACTCACTCACGCCTCAAGAGACCCAGTACTTC TRBJ2-5 NA NA 15 TRBV6-5
CASSLAGNTEAFF TGTGCCAGCAGTTTGGCAGGGAACACTGAAGCTTTCTTT TRBJ1-1 NA NA 13 TRBV6-5
CASSPRGDNEQFF TGTGCCAGCAGCCCCCGGGGGGACAATGAGCAGTTCTTC TRBJ2-1 TRBD2 NA 13 TRBV12-3/TRBV12-4
CSAQAGREAYGYTF TGCAGTGCCCAGGCAGGGAGGGAGGCCTATGGCTACACCTTC TRBJ1-2 NA NA 14 TRBV29-1
CASSLGSGGNQPQHF TGTGCCAGCAGTTTGGGGTCAGGAGGCAATCAGCCCCAGCATTTT TRBJ1-5 NA NA 15 TRBV28
CASSLGLAGYTF TGTGCCAGCAGCTTGGGCTTAGCTGGCTACACCTTC TRBJ1-2 NA NA 12 TRBV5-5
CAWSRGGVGELFF TGTGCCTGGAGTAGGGGGGGGGTCGGGGAGCTGTTTTTT TRBJ2-2 NA NA 13 TRBV30
CASSSGHVNEKLFF TGTGCCAGCAGCTCGGGACACGTTAATGAAAAACTGTTTTTT TRBJ1-4 NA NA 14 TRBV7-9
CASSLRGTSGRDTQYF TGTGCCAGCAGCTTAAGAGGGACTAGCGGGAGAGATACGCAGTATTTT TRBJ2-3 TRBD2 few 16 TRBV7-3
CASSQSADSPLHF TGCGCCAGCAGCCAGAGCGCCGATTCACCCCTCCACTTT TRBJ1-6 NA few 13 TRBV4-1
CASSQETTFREQYF TGCGCCAGCAGCCAAGAGACGACTTTTCGCGAGCAGTACTTC TRBJ2-7 NA NA 14 TRBV4-3
CASSLKASGVTGELFF TGTGCCAGCAGCTTAAAAGCGTCAGGGGTTACCGGGGAGCTGTTTTTT TRBJ2-2 NA NA 16 TRBV7-2
CASSGRLGVGRNEQFF TGCGCCAGCAGCGGCAGACTAGGCGTTGGTAGGAATGAGCAGTTCTTC TRBJ2-1 NA NA 16 TRBV5-1
CASTRGGVSSYEQYF TGTGCCAGCACCAGGGGCGGGGTTAGCTCCTACGAGCAGTACTTC TRBJ2-7 NA NA 15 TRBV11-2
CASSPRQGGPNTEAFF TGCGCCAGCAGTCCGAGACAGGGTGGGCCGAACACTGAAGCTTTCTTT TRBJ1-1 TRBD1 NA 16 TRBV5-1
CASSRGESGANVLTF TGTGCCAGCAGTCGTGGCGAATCTGGGGCCAACGTCCTGACTTTC TRBJ2-6 NA NA 15 TRBV6-6
CASRGDRLFGNEKLFF TGTGCCAGCAGGGGGGACAGGCTATTTGGTAATGAAAAACTGTTTTTT TRBJ1-4 TRBD1 NA 16 TRBV2
CASSSRDRAHLEQYF TGCGCCAGCAGCTCCCGAGACCGGGCCCATTTGGAGCAGTACTTC TRBJ2-7 NA NA 15 TRBV5-1
CASSYAGETQYF TGTGCCAGCAGTTACGCCGGGGAGACCCAGTACTTC TRBJ2-5 NA NA 12 TRBV6-2/TRBV6-3
CASSLYDGRADTQYF TGTGCCAGCAGCTTATATGACGGGCGGGCAGATACGCAGTATTTT TRBJ2-3 NA NA 15 TRBV7-2
CASSFNMNTEAFF TGTGCCAGCAGCTTCAACATGAACACTGAAGCTTTCTTT TRBJ1-1 NA NA 13 TRBV12-3/TRBV12-4
CASKPSGASEQYF TGTGCCAGTAAGCCTAGCGGGGCCTCCGAGCAGTACTTC TRBJ2-7 TRBD2 once 13 TRBV19
CASSYSTQGEKLFF TGTGCCAGCAGTTACTCGACCCAGGGAGAAAAACTGTTTTTT TRBJ1-4 NA NA 14 TRBV6-5
CASSLAPNTEAFF TGTGCCAGCAGCTTGGCTCCGAACACTGAAGCTTTCTTT TRBJ1-1 NA NA 13 TRBV5-5
CASALTRPTDTQYF TGTGCCAGTGCCCTGACTAGGCCCACAGATACGCAGTATTTT TRBJ2-3 NA NA 14 TRBV19
CASSLITDYEQYF TGTGCCAGCAGCTTAATTACAGACTACGAGCAGTACTTC TRBJ2-7 NA few 13 TRBV7-2
CASSALQEGETQYF TGTGCCAGCTCAGCCCTACAGGAGGGAGAGACCCAGTACTTC TRBJ2-5 NA NA 14 TRBV18
CAWRASQETQYF TGTGCCTGGAGGGCATCACAAGAGACCCAGTACTTC TRBJ2-5 NA NA 12 TRBV30
CASSLLEGEAFF TGTGCCAGCAGCCTGTTAGAGGGAGAAGCTTTCTTT TRBJ1-1 NA NA 12 TRBV9
CASRQFPSSYEQYF TGTGCCAGCAGGCAATTTCCTTCCTCCTACGAGCAGTACTTC TRBJ2-7 NA NA 14 TRBV6-4
CASSPSTDTQYF TGTGCCAGCAGCCCTAGCACAGATACGCAGTATTTT TRBJ2-3 NA once 12 TRBV3-1/TRBV3-2